This T cell receptor (beta chain) emerged from a study of OX40 agonist ivuxolimab in advanced cancers. Background on the whole study: Ivuxolimab was an agonistic, fully human IgG2 monoclonal antibody directed against OX40 (CD134), a costimulatory receptor. Intravenous ivuxolimab was administered to patients every 2 weeks at six dose levels: 0.01, 0.1, 0.3, 1.5, 3 and 10 mg/kg. Of the approximately 50 dose-escalation patients, hepatocellular carcinoma was present in approximately 20, melanoma in some 15, renal cell carcinoma in 9 and head and neck cancer in 9. A male proportion of roughly 80% and a mean age of approximately 58 years, ranging from 23 to 79, were recorded for the dose-escalation cohort. Patients were allowed to have had prior anti-PD-1, anti-PD-L1 or anti-CTLA-4 therapy, and around 40% of the dose-escalation patients had previously received checkpoint inhibitors. Partial responses occurred in three dose-escalation patients, of whom one had hepatocellular carcinoma and two had cutaneous melanoma. The purpose of peripheral TCRbeta sequencing was to test whether ivuxolimab changed TCR sequence diversity and led to clonal T-cell expansion. The paper reports the monotherapy dose-escalation portion (N of about 50 patients) of the phase I ivuxolimab trial. Here is what the overall study found, with its caveats: The antigen specificity of the clonally expanded peripheral T cells was not determined. Low levels of normalized T-cell clonal expansion were also seen in some patients who did not respond. Clonal expansion of both CD4+ and CD8+ blood T cells was observed from baseline to week 6 at doses 0.1 to 3.0 mg/kg. After ivuxolimab, more expanded clones were found on average in CD8+ T cells than in CD4+ T cells. In the 0.1-3.0 mg/kg groups, partial responders were among the patients with the lowest normalized peripheral clonal expansion, particularly in CD8+ T cells.

About this clone: This clone's antigen is unknown. One base away there is no much larger clone; base qualities are not given.

The trial excluded patients who had a history of autoimmune disease or who were on systemic immunosuppression. Peripheral blood for TCR sequencing was collected from all dose cohorts at baseline, on cycle 4 day 1, and on cycle 7 day 1. The samples were drawn from a first-in-human, open-label, multicenter phase I dose-escalation trial of ivuxolimab. Adults with locally advanced or metastatic melanoma, renal cell carcinoma, hepatocellular carcinoma or head and neck squamous cell carcinoma were enrolled in the trial. Before TCR sequencing, CD4+ and CD8+ T cells were separately sorted from peripheral blood. Between the V and J ends, shortened by 9 bases and 3 bases respectively, the junction contains 11 bases. CDR1 and CDR2, looked up from the germline V gene (reference sequence), are LNHDA and SQIVND. There are 12 amino acids in the CDR3, from cysteine to phenylalanine inclusive. Only the CDR3 part of the read is kept: 36 bases, read in frame from the first base.

For sequencing of the TCRbeta CDR3 region, genomic DNA was extracted from the sorted cells. TCRbeta CDR3 regions were sequenced using the immunoSEQ Assay. TCRdb limited this immuneACCESS table to in-frame rearrangements with V and J called. A share of clones is missing; checked studies link under half to unresolved V genes, and the rest is unexplained. In all, the sample holds about 68,000 clones, and 85% of those were seen once. The ten largest make up 0.68% of the sample. Recombination connected TRBV19 to TRBJ1-2, with the D gene not confidently named. This TCR came from an adult with an advanced solid tumor such as melanoma, head and neck, liver or kidney cancer. The sample in question was CD4+ or CD8+ T cells sorted from blood, obtained in a trial of the OX40 agonist ivuxolimab. The CDR3 amino acid sequence is: CASKDGDYGYTF. Here is the DNA: TGTGCCAGCAAGGACGGAGACTATGGCTACACCTTC.